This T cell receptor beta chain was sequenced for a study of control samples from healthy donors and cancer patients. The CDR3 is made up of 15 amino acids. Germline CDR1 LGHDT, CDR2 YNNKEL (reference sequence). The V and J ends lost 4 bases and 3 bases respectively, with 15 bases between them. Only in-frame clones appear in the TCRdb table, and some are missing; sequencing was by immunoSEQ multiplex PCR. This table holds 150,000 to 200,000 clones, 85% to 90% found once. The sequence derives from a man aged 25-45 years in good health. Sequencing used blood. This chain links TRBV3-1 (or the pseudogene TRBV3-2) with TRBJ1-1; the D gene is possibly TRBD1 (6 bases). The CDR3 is CASSLQGLGDTEAFF. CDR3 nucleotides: TGTGCCAGCAGCCTTCAGGGGCTAGGGGACACTGAAGCTTTCTTT.